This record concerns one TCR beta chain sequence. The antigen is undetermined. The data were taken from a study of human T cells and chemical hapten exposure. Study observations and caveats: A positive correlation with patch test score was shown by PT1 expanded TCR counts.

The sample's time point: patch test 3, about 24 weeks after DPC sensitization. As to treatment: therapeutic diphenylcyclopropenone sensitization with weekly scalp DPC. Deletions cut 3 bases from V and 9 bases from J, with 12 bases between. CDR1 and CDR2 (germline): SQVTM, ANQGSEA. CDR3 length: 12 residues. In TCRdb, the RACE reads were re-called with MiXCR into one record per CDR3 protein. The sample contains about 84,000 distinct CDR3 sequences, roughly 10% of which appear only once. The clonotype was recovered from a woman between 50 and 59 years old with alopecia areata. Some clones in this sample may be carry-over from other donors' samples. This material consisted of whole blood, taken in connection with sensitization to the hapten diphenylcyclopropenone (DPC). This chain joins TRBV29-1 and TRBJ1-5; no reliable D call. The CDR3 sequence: CSVDEGPGPQHF. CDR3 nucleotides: TGCAGCGTTGATGAAGGCCCTGGGCCCCAGCATTTT.